This T cell receptor beta chain was obtained from a study of response to subunit inactivated influenza vaccine. Whole-study results and caveats: Few new T cells, the authors suggested, are recruited by each seasonal influenza vaccination.

Details on this clonotype: Its matching antigen is unknown.

Via MiXCR, TCRdb re-called the RT-PCR reads, giving one row per CDR3 protein. The sample lists 630,000 or so distinct CDR3 sequences, approximately 14% seen once, with 11% in the top ten. The germline V gene has CDR1 LGHNA and CDR2 YNFKEQ. The CDR3 has 15 amino acids. J was trimmed by 1 base and V by 4 bases; bases with no gene match: 6. The clonotype comes from a man in his forties or fifties who received an inactivated influenza vaccine. The V gene is TRBV4-2, the J gene TRBJ1-2; 7 positions match TRBD1. This specimen consisted of PBMCs from blood, obtained approximately 13 days after vaccination. CDR3 amino acids: CASSPGTADNYGYTF. CDR3 bases: TGTGCCAGCAGCCCCGGGACAGCGGATAACTATGGCTACACCTTC.